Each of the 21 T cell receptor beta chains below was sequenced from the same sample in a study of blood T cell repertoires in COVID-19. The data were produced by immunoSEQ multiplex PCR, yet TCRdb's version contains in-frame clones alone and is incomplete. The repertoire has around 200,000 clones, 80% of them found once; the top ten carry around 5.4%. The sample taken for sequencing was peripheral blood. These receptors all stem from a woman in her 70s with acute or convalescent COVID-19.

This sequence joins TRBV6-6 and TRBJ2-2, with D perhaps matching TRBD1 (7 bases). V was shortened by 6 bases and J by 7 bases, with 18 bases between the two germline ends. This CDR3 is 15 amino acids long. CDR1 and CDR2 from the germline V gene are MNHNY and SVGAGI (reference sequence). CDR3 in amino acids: CASRRLGTAGGELFF. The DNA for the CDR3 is TGTGCCAGCAGGCGCCTCGGGACAGCGGGCGGGGAGCTGTTTTTT.

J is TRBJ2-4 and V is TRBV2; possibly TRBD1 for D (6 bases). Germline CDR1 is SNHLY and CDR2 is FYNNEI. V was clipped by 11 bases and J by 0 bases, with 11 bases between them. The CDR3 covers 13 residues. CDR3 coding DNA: TGTGCCTCAGGGGTCTTAGCCAAAAACATTCAGTACTTC. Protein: CASGVLAKNIQYF. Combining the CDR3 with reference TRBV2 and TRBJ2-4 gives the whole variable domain EPEVTQTPSHQVTQMGQEVILRCVPISNHLYFYWYRQILGQKVEFLVSFYNNEISEKSEIFDDQFSVERPDGSNFTLKIRSTKLEDSAMYFCASGVLAKNIQYFGAGTRLSVL.

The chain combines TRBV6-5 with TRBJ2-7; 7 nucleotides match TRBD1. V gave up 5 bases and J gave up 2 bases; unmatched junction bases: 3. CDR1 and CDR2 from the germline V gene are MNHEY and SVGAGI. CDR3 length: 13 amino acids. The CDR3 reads CASSQGVTYEQYF. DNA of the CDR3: TGTGCCAGCAGTCAGGGGGTGACCTACGAGCAGTACTTC.

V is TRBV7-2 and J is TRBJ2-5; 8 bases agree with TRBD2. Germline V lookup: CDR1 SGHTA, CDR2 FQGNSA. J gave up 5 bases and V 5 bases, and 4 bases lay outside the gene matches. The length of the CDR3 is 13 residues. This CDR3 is CASSRAGDETQYF. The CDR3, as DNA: TGTGCCAGCAGCAGAGCGGGAGATGAGACCCAGTACTTC.

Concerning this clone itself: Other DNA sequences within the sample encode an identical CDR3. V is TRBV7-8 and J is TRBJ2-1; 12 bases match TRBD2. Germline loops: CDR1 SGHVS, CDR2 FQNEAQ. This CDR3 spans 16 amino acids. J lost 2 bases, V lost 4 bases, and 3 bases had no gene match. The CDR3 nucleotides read TGTGCCAGCAGCTCCCTAGCGGGAGGGGCCTACAATGAGCAGTTCTTC. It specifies CASSSLAGGAYNEQFF.

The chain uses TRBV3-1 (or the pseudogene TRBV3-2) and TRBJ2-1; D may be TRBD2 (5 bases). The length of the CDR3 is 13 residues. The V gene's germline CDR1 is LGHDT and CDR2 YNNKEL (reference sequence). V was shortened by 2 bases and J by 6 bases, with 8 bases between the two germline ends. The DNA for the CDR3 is TGTGCCAGCAGCCAACAGCTAGCCAATGAGCAGTTCTTC. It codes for CASSQQLANEQFF.

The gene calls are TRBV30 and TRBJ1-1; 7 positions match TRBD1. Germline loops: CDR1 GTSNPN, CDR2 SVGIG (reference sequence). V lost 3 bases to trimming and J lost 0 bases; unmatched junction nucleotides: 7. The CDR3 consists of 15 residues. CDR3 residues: CAWRGTVSLNTEAFF. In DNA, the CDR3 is TGTGCCTGGAGGGGGACAGTAAGTCTGAACACTGAAGCTTTCTTT. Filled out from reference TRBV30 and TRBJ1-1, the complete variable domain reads SQTIHQWPATLVQPVGSPLSLECTVEGTSNPNLYWYRQAAGRGLQLLFYSVGIGQISSEVPQNLSASRPQDRQFILSSKKLLLSDSGFYLCAWRGTVSLNTEAFFGQGTRLTVV.

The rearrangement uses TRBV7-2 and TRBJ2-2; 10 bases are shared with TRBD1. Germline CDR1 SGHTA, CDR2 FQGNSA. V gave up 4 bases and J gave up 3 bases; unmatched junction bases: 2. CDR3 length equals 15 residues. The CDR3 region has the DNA TGTGCCAGCAGCTCCGGGACAGGGGACACCGGGGAGCTGTTTTTT. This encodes CASSSGTGDTGELFF. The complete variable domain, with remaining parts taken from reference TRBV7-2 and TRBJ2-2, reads GAGVSQSPSNKVTEKGKDVELRCDPISGHTALYWYRQSLGQGLEFLIYFQGNSAPDKSGLPSDRFSAERTGGSVSTLTIQRTQQEDSAVYLCASSSGTGDTGELFFGEGSRLTVL.

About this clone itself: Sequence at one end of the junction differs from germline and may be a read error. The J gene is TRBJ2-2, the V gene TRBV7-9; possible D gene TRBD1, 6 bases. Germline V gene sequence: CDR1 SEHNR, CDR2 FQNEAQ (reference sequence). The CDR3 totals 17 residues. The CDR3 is CASSPDRQGPNPGELFF. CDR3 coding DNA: TGTGCCAGCAGCCCAGACCGGCAGGGGCCGAACCCCGGGGAGCTGTTTTTT.

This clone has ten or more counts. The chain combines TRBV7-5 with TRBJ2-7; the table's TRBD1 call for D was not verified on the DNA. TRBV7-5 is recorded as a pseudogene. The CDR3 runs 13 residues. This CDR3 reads CVRSGDNTYEQYF. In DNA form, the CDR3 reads TGTGTCAGGAGCGGGGACAATACCTACGAGCAGTACTTC.

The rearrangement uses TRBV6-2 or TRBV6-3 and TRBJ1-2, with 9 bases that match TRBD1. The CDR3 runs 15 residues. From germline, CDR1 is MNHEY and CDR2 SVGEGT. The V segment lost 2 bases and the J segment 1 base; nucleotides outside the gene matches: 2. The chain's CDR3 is CASSYRQGVNYGYTF. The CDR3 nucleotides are TGTGCCAGCAGTTACCGACAGGGGGTTAACTATGGCTACACCTTC.

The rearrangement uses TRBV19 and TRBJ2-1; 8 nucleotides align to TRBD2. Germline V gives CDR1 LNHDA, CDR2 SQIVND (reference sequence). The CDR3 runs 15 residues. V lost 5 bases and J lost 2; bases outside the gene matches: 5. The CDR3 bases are TGTGCCAGTAGTCGACCACTAGCGGCCTACAATGAGCAGTTCTTC. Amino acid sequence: CASSRPLAAYNEQFF.

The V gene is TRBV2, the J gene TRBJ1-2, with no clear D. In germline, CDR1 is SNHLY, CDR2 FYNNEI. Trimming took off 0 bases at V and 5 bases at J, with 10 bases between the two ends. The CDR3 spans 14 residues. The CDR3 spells CASSEAYSLYGYTF. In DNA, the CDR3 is TGTGCCAGCAGTGAAGCTTACAGTCTATATGGCTACACCTTC.

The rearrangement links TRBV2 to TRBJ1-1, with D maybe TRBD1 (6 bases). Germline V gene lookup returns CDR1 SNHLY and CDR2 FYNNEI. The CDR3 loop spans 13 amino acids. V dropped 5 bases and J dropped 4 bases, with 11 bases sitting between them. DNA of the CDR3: TGTGCCAGCAGTCTAGAAGGGGGCACTGAAGCTTTCTTT. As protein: CASSLEGGTEAFF. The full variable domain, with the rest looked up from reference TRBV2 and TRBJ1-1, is EPEVTQTPSHQVTQMGQEVILRCVPISNHLYFYWYRQILGQKVEFLVSFYNNEISEKSEIFDDQFSVERPDGSNFTLKIRSTKLEDSAMYFCASSLEGGTEAFFGQGTRLTVV.

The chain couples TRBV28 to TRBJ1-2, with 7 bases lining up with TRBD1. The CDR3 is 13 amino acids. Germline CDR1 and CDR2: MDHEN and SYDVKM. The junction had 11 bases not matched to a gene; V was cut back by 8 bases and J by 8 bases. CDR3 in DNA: TGTGCCAGCCGATACCCCAGGGGGGAAGGCTACACCTTC. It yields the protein CASRYPRGEGYTF.

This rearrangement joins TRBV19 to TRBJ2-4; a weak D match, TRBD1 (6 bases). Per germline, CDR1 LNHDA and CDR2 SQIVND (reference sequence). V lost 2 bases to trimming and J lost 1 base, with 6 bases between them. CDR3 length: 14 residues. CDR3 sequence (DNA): TGTGCCAGTAGTATACAGGGGGCCAAAAACATTCAGTACTTC. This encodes CASSIQGAKNIQYF. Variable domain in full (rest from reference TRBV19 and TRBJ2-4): DGGITQSPKYLFRKEGQNVTLSCEQNLNHDAMYWYRQDPGQGLRLIYYSQIVNDFQKGDIAEGYSVSREKKESFPLTVTSAQKNPTAFYLCASSIQGAKNIQYFGAGTRLSVL.

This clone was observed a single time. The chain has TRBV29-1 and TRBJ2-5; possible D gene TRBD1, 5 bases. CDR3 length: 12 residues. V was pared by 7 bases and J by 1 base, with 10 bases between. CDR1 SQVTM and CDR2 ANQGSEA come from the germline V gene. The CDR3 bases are TGCAGCGGATCACAGGCCCAAGAGACCCAGTACTTC. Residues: CSGSQAQETQYF. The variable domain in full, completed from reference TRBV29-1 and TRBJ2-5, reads SAVISQKPSRDICQRGTSLTIQCQVDSQVTMMFWYRQQPGQSLTLIATANQGSEATYESGFVIDKFPISRPNLTFSTLTVSNMSPEDSSIYLCSGSQAQETQYFGPGTRLLVL.

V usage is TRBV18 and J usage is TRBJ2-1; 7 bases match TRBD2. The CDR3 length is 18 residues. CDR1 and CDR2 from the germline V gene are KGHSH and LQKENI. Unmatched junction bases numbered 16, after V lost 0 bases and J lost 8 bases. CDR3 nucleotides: TGTGCCAGCTCACCACCGACTTCGACGGGAGGCTCTGCGTATGAGCAGTTCTTC. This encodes CASSPPTSTGGSAYEQFF.

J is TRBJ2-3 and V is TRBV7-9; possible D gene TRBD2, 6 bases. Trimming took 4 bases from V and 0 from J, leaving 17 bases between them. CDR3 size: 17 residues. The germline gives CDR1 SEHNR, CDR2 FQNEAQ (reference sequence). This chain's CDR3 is CASSSGTAFPSTDTQYF. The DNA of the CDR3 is TGTGCCAGCAGCTCCGGGACTGCATTCCCTAGCACAGATACGCAGTATTTT.

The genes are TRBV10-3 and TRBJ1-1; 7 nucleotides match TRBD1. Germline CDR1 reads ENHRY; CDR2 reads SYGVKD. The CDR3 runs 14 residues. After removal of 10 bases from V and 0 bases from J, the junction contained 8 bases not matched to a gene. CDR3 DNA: TGTGCCACCCGGGACAGCCCCATGAACACTGAAGCTTTCTTT. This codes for CATRDSPMNTEAFF.

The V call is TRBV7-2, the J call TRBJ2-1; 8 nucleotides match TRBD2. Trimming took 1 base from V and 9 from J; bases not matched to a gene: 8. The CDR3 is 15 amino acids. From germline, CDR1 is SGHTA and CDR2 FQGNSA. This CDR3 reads CASSLVPAGAGEQFF. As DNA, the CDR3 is TGTGCCAGCAGCTTAGTCCCAGCGGGAGCAGGTGAGCAGTTCTTC.